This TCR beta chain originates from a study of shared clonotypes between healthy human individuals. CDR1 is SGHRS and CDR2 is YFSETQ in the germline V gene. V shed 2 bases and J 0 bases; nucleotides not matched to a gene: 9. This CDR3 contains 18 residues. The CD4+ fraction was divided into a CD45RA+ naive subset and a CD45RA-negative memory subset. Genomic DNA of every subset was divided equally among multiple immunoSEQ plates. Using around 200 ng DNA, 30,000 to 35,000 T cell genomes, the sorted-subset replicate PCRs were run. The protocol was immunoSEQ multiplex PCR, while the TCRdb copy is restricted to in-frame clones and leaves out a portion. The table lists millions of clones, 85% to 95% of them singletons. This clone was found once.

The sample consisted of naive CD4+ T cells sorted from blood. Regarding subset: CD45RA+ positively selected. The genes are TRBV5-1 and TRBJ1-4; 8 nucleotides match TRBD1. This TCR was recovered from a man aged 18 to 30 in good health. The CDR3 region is CASSFRTGSWATNEKLFF. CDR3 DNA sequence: TGCGCCAGCAGCTTCAGGACAGGGAGTTGGGCAACTAATGAAAAACTGTTTTTT.